The TCR beta chain under discussion was sequenced for a study of blood T cell repertoires in COVID-19. Turning to the study itself: COVID-19 samples from acute and convalescent phases originated in the United States, Italy and Spain. From T cells, B-cell-depleted T cells, or PBMCs came the material, which was cDNA or gDNA.

This study enrolled people aged roughly 18 to 100 from 24 US geographic areas. Recovered participants had two consecutive negative NP/OP PCR tests, healthcare professional clearance, or symptom resolution. This CDR3 has 16 residues. J lost 3 bases, V lost 5 bases, and 10 bases had no gene match. Germline CDR1 is MDHEN and CDR2 is SYDVKM. The method was immunoSEQ multiplex PCR; TCRdb's version includes in-frame clones alone and lacks a portion of them. The sample has just over 300,000 clones, over 80% seen once. This rearrangement joins TRBV28 to TRBJ2-1, with 7 bases fitting TRBD1. The receptor was isolated from a woman between 18 and 30 years old who had recovered from COVID-19. The sequencing sample was made of PBMCs or T cells enriched from blood (not recorded which). The CDR3 is CASSLTTGVNYNEQFF. The CDR3 region has the DNA TGTGCCAGCAGTCTCACAACAGGGGTTAACTACAATGAGCAGTTCTTC.